The 29 T cell receptor beta chains below were found in one sample sequenced in a study of blood T cell repertoires in COVID-19. The repertoire was sequenced with immunoSEQ multiplex PCR; TCRdb's copy has only in-frame clones and lacks some. The table has about 43,000 clones, about nine tenths seen once; the top ten hold approximately 5%. The specimen was peripheral blood. These receptors were obtained from a human donor in a cohort sampled during active COVID-19.

CDR3 sequence: CASRNRGKSDGYTF. The DNA of the CDR3 is TGTGCCAGCAGGAACAGGGGAAAGAGCGATGGCTACACCTTC. The gene calls are TRBV6-5 and TRBJ1-2; 7 nucleotides align to TRBD1. The V gene's germline CDR1 is MNHEY and CDR2 SVGAGI. CDR3 length equals 14 residues. V lost 6 bases and J lost 6; bases outside the gene matches: 10.

DNA for the CDR3: TGTGCCAGCAGCCAAGATCGAAGCGGGAGGGGGAATGAGCAGTTCTTC. It yields the protein CASSQDRSGRGNEQFF. V gene TRBV4-2 combines with J gene TRBJ2-1; the match to TRBD2 covers 10 bases. Germline CDR1 is LGHNA and CDR2 is YNFKEQ. The V and J ends lost 0 bases and 7 bases, in that order; junction bases with no gene match: 6. CDR3 size: 16 residues.

This clone showed up just once. The rearrangement uses TRBV28 and TRBJ2-5; 10 bases are shared with TRBD2. The CDR3 has 15 amino acids. The germline V gene encodes CDR1 MDHEN and CDR2 SYDVKM. V was pared by 2 bases and J by 5 bases, with 5 bases of the junction left unmatched. CDR3 loop: CASSLGLAGAETQYF. CDR3 in DNA: TGTGCCAGCAGTTTAGGCCTAGCGGGAGCGGAGACCCAGTACTTC.

V gene TRBV6-5 combines with J gene TRBJ1-2, with TRBD1 matching over 8 bases. CDR3 length equals 14 residues. V dropped 5 bases and J dropped 8; count of bases not matched to a gene: 10. CDR1 and CDR2 (germline): MNHEY, SVGAGI. The CDR3 reads CASSRGQGEQGYTF. The CDR3 DNA follows: TGTGCCAGCAGTCGCGGACAGGGAGAGCAGGGCTACACCTTC.

The CDR3 sequence is CASSPGLAKNIQYF. Written as DNA, the CDR3 is TGTGCCAGCAGTCCAGGGTTAGCCAAAAACATTCAGTACTTC. The chain is built from TRBV6-2 or TRBV6-3 and TRBJ2-4, with a weak D call TRBD1 (5 bases). The CDR3 runs 14 residues. Germline V gene sequence: CDR1 MNHEY, CDR2 SVGEGT. Trimming left V 5 bases short and J 0 bases short, with 8 bases between.

This clone has just one count. This specimen includes other DNA sequences encoding the same CDR3. CDR3 amino acids: CAWSGQGNQPQHF. The CDR3 DNA is TGTGCCTGGAGTGGACAGGGCAATCAGCCCCAGCATTTT. The chain carries TRBV30 and TRBJ1-5; TRBD1 is a possible D gene (6 bases). Trimming removed 1 base from V and 2 bases from J, with 6 bases in between. Germline values: CDR1 GTSNPN, CDR2 SVGIG (reference sequence). CDR3 length: 13 residues.

This clone was counted a single time. The V gene is TRBV25-1, the J gene TRBJ2-1; 8 nucleotides match TRBD2. Per germline, CDR1 MGHDK and CDR2 SYGVNS. Trimming took 1 base from V and 5 from J; bases not matched to a gene: 4. This CDR3 is 15 amino acids long. The DNA for the CDR3 is TGTGCCAGCAGTGAATTGGGACTAGACCACAATGAGCAGTTCTTC. Translated: CASSELGLDHNEQFF.

The chain links TRBV6-1 to TRBJ1-3; TRBD1 is a possible D gene (5 bases). The CDR3 runs to 14 residues. V was cut by 2 bases and J by 2 bases, with 7 bases left in between. CDR1 is MNHNS and CDR2 is SASEGT in the germline V gene. The CDR3 coding sequence is TGTGCCAGCAGTGAATGGGGCACTGGAAACACCATATATTTT. Its translation: CASSEWGTGNTIYF.

The V call is TRBV28, the J call TRBJ2-3; no firm D call. This CDR3 region has 12 residues. V lost 1 base and J lost 4, with 3 bases in between. The germline gives CDR1 MDHEN, CDR2 SYDVKM. This CDR3 is CASSLYSDTQYF. CDR3 bases: TGTGCCAGCAGTTTATACTCAGATACGCAGTATTTT.

This chain uses TRBV4-3 with TRBJ2-7, with a weak D call TRBD2 (6 bases). The germline CDR1 and CDR2 sequences are LGHNA and YSLEER. This CDR3 region has 15 residues. Trimming stripped 1 base from V and 3 bases from J, with 13 bases between. CDR3 nucleotide sequence: TGCGCCAGCAGCCAAGGGGGTAGCGGCAACTACGAGCAGTACTTC. Its protein is CASSQGGSGNYEQYF.

This rearrangement joins TRBV2 to TRBJ1-1; D perhaps matches TRBD1 (5 bases). V lost 4 bases to trimming and J lost 4 bases, with 13 bases between them. This CDR3 region has 14 residues. The germline V gene has CDR1 SNHLY and CDR2 FYNNEI. The CDR3 DNA sequence: TGTGCCAGCAGTGCCCGGGCCGGGGGCACTGAAGCTTTCTTT. Its translation: CASSARAGGTEAFF.

The chain combines TRBV9 with TRBJ2-2; D gene ambiguous. V was trimmed by 5 bases and J by 1 base, leaving 9 bases between them. The CDR3 covers 14 residues. CDR1 and CDR2 (germline): SGDLS, YYNGEE. The DNA for the CDR3 is TGTGCCAGCAGTCGAGGCGGGAACACCGGGGAGCTGTTTTTT. It translates to CASSRGGNTGELFF.

Of note for this clone: At one boundary the junction diverges from the germline segment, which might be a read error. The chain uses TRBV5-1 and TRBJ2-3, with 10 bases that match TRBD2. The CDR3 is 15 residues long. Looked up from germline, CDR1 is SGHRS and CDR2 is YFSETQ. In DNA form, the CDR3 reads TGCGCCAGCAGCTCGTCTAGCGGGAGCATAGATACGCAGTATTTT. It codes for CASSSSSGSIDTQYF.

This chain links TRBV29-1 with TRBJ2-3; 7 nucleotides agree with TRBD2. CDR1 is SQVTM and CDR2 is ANQGSEA in the germline V gene. V lost 1 base and J lost 2; bases outside the gene matches: 3. This CDR3 comprises 14 residues. In DNA, the CDR3 is TGCAGCGTTGAAGCGACTAGCCACACAGATACGCAGTATTTT. Protein: CSVEATSHTDTQYF.

The chain carries TRBV11-2 and TRBJ2-5; a possible D gene is TRBD1 (5 bases). The CDR3 covers 15 residues. V lost 1 base and J lost 4, with 13 bases in between. Germline V gene sequence: CDR1 SGHAT, CDR2 FQNNGV. CDR3 region: CASSLAGPSRETQYF. CDR3 DNA sequence: TGTGCCAGCAGCTTAGCAGGGCCGAGCAGAGAGACCCAGTACTTC.

The chain uses TRBV7-9 and TRBJ1-2; maybe TRBD1 (6 bases). Germline loops: CDR1 SEHNR, CDR2 FQNEAQ (reference sequence). Trimming stripped 5 bases from V and 2 bases from J, with 15 bases between. The CDR3 extends over 15 amino acids. This CDR3 is CASSPTTGLNYGYTF. CDR3 coding DNA: TGTGCCAGCAGCCCCACGACAGGTTTAAACTATGGCTACACCTTC. The full variable domain, completed using reference TRBV7-9 and TRBJ1-2, is DTGVSQNPRHKITKRGQNVTFRCDPISEHNRLYWYRQTLGQGPEFLTYFQNEAQLEKSRLLSDRFSAERPKGSFSTLEIQRTEQGDSAMYLCASSPTTGLNYGYTFGSGTRLTVV.

This clone was found once. This chain uses TRBV3-1 (or the pseudogene TRBV3-2) with TRBJ1-2; D might be TRBD1 (6 bases). The length of the CDR3 is 15 residues. With 1 base removed from V and 4 bases from J, the gap between germline ends came to 13 bases. Germline V gene lookup returns CDR1 LGHDT and CDR2 YNNKEL (reference sequence). CDR3 in amino acids: CASSQVTGSGYGYTF. CDR3 DNA sequence: TGTGCCAGCAGCCAAGTCACAGGGTCCGGCTATGGCTACACCTTC.

The chain employs TRBV7-3 and TRBJ2-1; D unclear. Deletions cut 5 bases from V and 9 bases from J, with 14 bases between. Germline assignment: CDR1 SGHTA and CDR2 FQGTGA. This CDR3 comprises 13 residues. CDR3 DNA sequence: TGTGCCAGCAGCAACCAGGATAGTCTTGAGCAGTTCTTC. This translates into CASSNQDSLEQFF.

The chain links TRBV7-8 to TRBJ2-7, with D perhaps matching TRBD1 (5 bases). Germline lookup yields CDR1 SGHVS and CDR2 FQNEAQ. The CDR3 has 15 amino acids. The V end was cut by 4 bases, the J end by 1 base, with 14 bases between. The chain's CDR3 is CASSSRRVQSYEQYF. The CDR3 nucleotides read TGTGCCAGCAGCTCCCGCAGGGTTCAGTCCTACGAGCAGTACTTC.

This chain uses TRBV6-1 with TRBJ1-1; 10 bases are shared with TRBD1. Germline trimming cut 4 bases from V and 1 base from J; bases unmatched to any gene: 9. Germline loops: CDR1 MNHNS, CDR2 SASEGT. The CDR3 has 17 residues. The CDR3 spells CASSGHWDRGTNTEAFF. The CDR3 bases are TGTGCCAGCAGTGGCCACTGGGACAGGGGAACGAACACTGAAGCTTTCTTT.

This clone has just one count. The chain uses TRBV5-1 and TRBJ2-5; 12 bases map to TRBD2. The V gene end was trimmed by 4 bases and the J gene end by 4 bases; junction bases not matched to a gene: 5. The CDR3 covers 15 residues. Germline V gene data show CDR1 as SGHRS and CDR2 as YFSETQ. The CDR3: CASSHPSGGGETQYF. The CDR3 DNA sequence: TGCGCCAGCAGCCACCCTAGCGGGGGGGGAGAGACCCAGTACTTC. The full variable domain, its missing parts supplied by reference TRBV5-1 and TRBJ2-5, is KAGVTQTPRYLIKTRGQQVTLSCSPISGHRSVSWYQQTPGQGLQFLFEYFSETQRNKGNFPGRFSGRQFSNSRSEMNVSTLELGDSALYLCASSHPSGGGETQYFGPGTRLLVL.

The genes are TRBV6-5 and TRBJ1-2; D perhaps matches TRBD1 (5 bases). V was pared by 7 bases and J by 4 bases, with 16 bases between. Looked up from germline, CDR1 is MNHEY and CDR2 is SVGAGI. The CDR3 runs 14 residues. CDR3 sequence reads: CASTLRGSSYGYTF. CDR3 DNA: TGTGCCAGCACCCTGCGGGGGTCCTCCTATGGCTACACCTTC.

The count of this clone is one. The chain couples TRBV7-2 to TRBJ2-1; 14 nucleotides agree with TRBD2. This CDR3 region has 15 residues. The ends lost 5 bases at V and 8 bases at J; junction bases unmatched: 5. Germline CDR1 is SGHTA and CDR2 is FQGNSA. CDR3 bases: TGTGCCAGCAGCCCAAGACTAGCGGGAGGGGATGAGCAGTTCTTC. Translated: CASSPRLAGGDEQFF.

The chain uses TRBV3-1 (or the pseudogene TRBV3-2) and TRBJ1-1; D is uncertain. Germline lookup yields CDR1 LGHDT and CDR2 YNNKEL (reference sequence). The germline V and J ends were trimmed by 0 bases and 0 bases, with 5 bases remaining between them. This CDR3 is built from 14 residues. The CDR3, as DNA: TGTGCCAGCAGCCAAGACAGTATGAACACTGAAGCTTTCTTT. This sequence encodes CASSQDSMNTEAFF.

The chain carries TRBV9 and TRBJ2-5; D not certain. This CDR3 has 14 residues. Trimming removed 0 bases at V and 5 bases at J, with 11 bases between. The germline gives CDR1 SGDLS, CDR2 YYNGEE. CDR3 sequence reads: CASSVGSSRETQYF. The DNA of the CDR3 is TGTGCCAGCAGCGTAGGTTCTAGTCGGGAGACCCAGTACTTC.

This chain uses TRBV7-9 with TRBJ2-1; tentatively, D is TRBD1 (5 bases). The germline V gene encodes CDR1 SEHNR and CDR2 FQNEAQ (reference sequence). The ends were cut back, 5 bases at V and 0 bases at J, with 8 bases in the middle. The CDR3 has 14 residues. In nucleotides, the CDR3 is TGTGCCAGCAGCCTTCAGGGCTCCTACAATGAGCAGTTCTTC. It codes for CASSLQGSYNEQFF.

Remarks on this clone: Other DNA sequences from this sample encode an identical CDR3 as well. The J gene is TRBJ2-5, the V gene TRBV19; tentatively, D is TRBD2 (6 bases). The V gene's germline CDR1 is LNHDA and CDR2 SQIVND (reference sequence). V lost 5 bases to trimming and J lost 5 bases, with 6 bases between them. CDR3 length: 11 residues. The CDR3 coding sequence is TGTGCCAGTAGTGGGGGGGAGACCCAGTACTTC. Protein: CASSGGETQYF. Looking up the rest from reference TRBV19 and TRBJ2-5 gives the full variable domain: DGGITQSPKYLFRKEGQNVTLSCEQNLNHDAMYWYRQDPGQGLRLIYYSQIVNDFQKGDIAEGYSVSREKKESFPLTVTSAQKNPTAFYLCASSGGETQYFGPGTRLLVL.

This clone was detected once. The chain couples TRBV28 to TRBJ1-2, with 7 positions matching TRBD1. CDR3 length: 14 amino acids. Germline loops: CDR1 MDHEN, CDR2 SYDVKM. With 8 bases clipped from V and 3 bases from J, the junction kept 9 bases outside the gene matches. The chain's CDR3 is CASHTGVVHYGYTF. The CDR3 coding sequence is TGTGCCAGCCACACAGGGGTGGTACACTATGGCTACACCTTC.

The J gene is TRBJ2-5, the V gene TRBV7-9, with 8 nucleotides matching TRBD1. Germline CDR1 and CDR2: SEHNR and FQNEAQ (reference sequence). The CDR3 has 18 residues. The trim removed 5 bases at V and 2 bases at J, leaving 16 bases unmatched. The CDR3: CASSLPQGAEGAQETQYF. In DNA, the CDR3 is TGTGCCAGCAGCCTCCCTCAGGGGGCGGAGGGGGCACAAGAGACCCAGTACTTC.